Below are 15 T cell receptor beta chains sequenced from a single sample in a study of CD8+ T cells in alopecia areata. In each case, RNA was isolated and then reverse transcribed into cDNA as the sequencing template. This table comes from immunoSEQ multiplex PCR, and its TCRdb copy is limited to in-frame clones, with some not included. The sample shows about 200,000 clones, approximately 53% of them seen only once. Input material: CD8+ T cells sorted from blood. The receptors were gathered from a human donor in good health.

The CDR3 DNA reads as TGCGCCAGCAGCCAAACGGGACAGCCAAATCAGCCCCAGCATTTT. Translating it yields CASSQTGQPNQPQHF. V gene TRBV5-1 combines with J gene TRBJ1-5; 7 bases map to TRBD1. The germline CDR1 and CDR2 sequences are SGHRS and YFSETQ. The CDR3 length is 15 residues. V lost 4 bases and J lost 4; bases outside the gene matches: 8.

V and J are TRBV27 and TRBJ1-1; no definite D call. The CDR3 is 12 residues long. CDR1 is MNHEY and CDR2 is SMNVEV in the germline V gene (reference sequence). The V and J ends lost 5 bases and 1 base respectively, with 5 bases between them. The CDR3 protein is CASSHGNTEAFF. The DNA for the CDR3 is TGTGCCAGCAGTCACGGGAACACTGAAGCTTTCTTT.

This clone was observed a few times. The rearrangement uses TRBV6-4 and TRBJ2-3, with 7 bases that match TRBD2. Germline V gene sequence: CDR1 MRHNA, CDR2 SNTAGT. The CDR3 has 14 residues. The junction had 4 bases not matched to a gene; V was cut back by 6 bases and J by 1 base. The CDR3, as DNA: TGTGCCAGCAGCCCACGGGGGGGCACAGATACGCAGTATTTT. Its protein product is CASSPRGGTDTQYF.

This chain connects TRBV13 to TRBJ2-3, with TRBD2 matching 8 bases. Germline V gene lookup returns CDR1 PRHDT and CDR2 FYEKMQ (reference sequence). Losses at the gene ends were 9 bases for V and 6 bases for J; bases not matched to a gene: 11. The CDR3 runs 14 residues. Here the CDR3 reads CASRSGGPGDTQYF. The CDR3 nucleotides read TGTGCCAGTCGAAGCGGGGGTCCAGGGGATACGCAGTATTTT.

The chain carries TRBV27 and TRBJ1-1; D unclear. Germline-derived CDR1 and CDR2 are MNHEY and SMNVEV (reference sequence). The CDR3 is made up of 14 amino acids. Trimming removed 3 bases from V and 2 bases from J, with 10 bases in between. The CDR3 is CASSFGSENTEAFF. The CDR3 region has the DNA TGTGCCAGCAGTTTCGGCTCAGAAAACACTGAAGCTTTCTTT.

Only a few counts were recorded for this clone. This chain links TRBV19 with TRBJ1-1; D is uncertain. This CDR3 comprises 13 residues. The V end was cut by 5 bases, the J end by 0 bases, with 7 bases between. The V gene's germline CDR1 is LNHDA and CDR2 SQIVND (reference sequence). The CDR3, as DNA: TGTGCCAGTAGTCCAGACATGAACACTGAAGCTTTCTTT. Translated: CASSPDMNTEAFF.

The CDR3 spells CATMDRGDSPLHF. For the CDR3, the DNA is TGTGCCACCATGGACAGGGGAGATTCACCCCTCCACTTT. The chain uses TRBV19 and TRBJ1-6; 9 nucleotides match TRBD1. This CDR3 is built from 13 residues. Unmatched junction bases numbered 6, after V lost 10 bases and J lost 8 bases. Per germline, CDR1 LNHDA and CDR2 SQIVND (reference sequence).

V is TRBV4-1 and J is TRBJ1-1, with TRBD1 matching over 8 bases. The V segment lost 0 bases and the J segment 1 base; nucleotides outside the gene matches: 7. CDR3 length: 17 residues. Germline V gene lookup returns CDR1 MGHRA and CDR2 YSYEKL. CDR3 sequence (DNA): TGCGCCAGCAGCCAAGATTCAGGGGGCTTTAGGAACACTGAAGCTTTCTTT. Its translation is CASSQDSGGFRNTEAFF.

The J gene is TRBJ2-7, the V gene TRBV7-9, with TRBD1 matching 9 bases. Germline loops: CDR1 SEHNR, CDR2 FQNEAQ (reference sequence). CDR3 size: 15 residues. V gave up 5 bases and J gave up 4 bases; unmatched junction bases: 9. The CDR3, as DNA: TGTGCCAGCAGCCTCTACCGGGACAGGGAGTACGAGCAGTACTTC. It specifies CASSLYRDREYEQYF.

This clone was detected only a few times. This chain links TRBV11-2 with TRBJ2-2, with D possibly TRBD1 on 5 matching bases. V dropped 6 bases and J dropped 9 bases, with 20 bases sitting between them. This CDR3 comprises 15 residues. The germline V gene encodes CDR1 SGHAT and CDR2 FQNNGV. CDR3 residues: CASSPGQSRARELFF. For the CDR3, the DNA is TGTGCCAGCAGTCCAGGGCAATCCCGGGCCCGGGAGCTGTTTTTT.

The rearrangement joins TRBV29-1 to TRBJ2-7; 7 bases fit TRBD1. V shed 2 bases and J 4 bases; nucleotides not matched to a gene: 5. Germline V lookup: CDR1 SQVTM, CDR2 ANQGSEA. This CDR3 region has 13 residues. CDR3 in amino acids: CSVEPTGKYEQYF. The CDR3 nucleotides read TGCAGCGTTGAACCGACAGGGAAGTACGAGCAGTACTTC.

CDR3 nucleotides: TGTGCCAGCAGCTTAGGGCAGGGCCTTTTCTATGGCTACACCTTC. Its translation: CASSLGQGLFYGYTF. V and J are TRBV7-6 and TRBJ1-2; possible D gene TRBD1, 5 bases. With 1 base removed from V and 4 bases from J, the gap between germline ends came to 13 bases. The V gene's germline CDR1 is SGHVS and CDR2 FNYEAQ. The CDR3 loop spans 15 amino acids.

V gene TRBV19 combines with J gene TRBJ2-7; no firm D call. The CDR3 is 15 residues long. Trimming stripped 6 bases from V and 3 bases from J, with 18 bases between. The germline gives CDR1 LNHDA, CDR2 SQIVND (reference sequence). Here the CDR3 reads CASSPQLSPRYEQYF. CDR3 DNA sequence: TGTGCCAGTAGCCCCCAACTCTCTCCCCGCTACGAGCAGTACTTC.

Turning to this clone: The identical CDR3 is also encoded by other nucleotide sequences in the sample. This rearrangement joins TRBV2 to TRBJ2-2; D uncertain. Germline lookup yields CDR1 SNHLY and CDR2 FYNNEI. V gave up 6 bases and J gave up 6 bases, with 5 bases separating them. The CDR3 is made up of 11 amino acids. This chain's CDR3 is CASSPSGELFF. The CDR3, as DNA: TGTGCCAGCAGCCCCTCCGGGGAGCTGTTTTTT.

This clone was found a few times. The V and J genes are TRBV19 and TRBJ2-2; TRBD2 aligns across 13 bases. V was clipped by 7 bases and J by 1 base; unmatched bases: 3. This CDR3 spans 16 amino acids. Germline values: CDR1 LNHDA, CDR2 SQIVND (reference sequence). CDR3 sequence reads: CASTRTSGGNTGELFF. As DNA, the CDR3 is TGTGCCAGTACCCGGACTAGCGGGGGGAACACCGGGGAGCTGTTTTTT.